This TCR beta chain originates from a study of shared clonotypes between healthy human individuals. General observations from the study: In contrast to clonotypes shared by all four donors, non-shared clonotypes had lower generation probabilities.

This clone was observed once. Its matching antigen is unknown. J lost 1 base, V lost 0 bases, and 3 bases had no gene match. This CDR3 is 16 amino acids long. The V gene's germline CDR1 is SGHNT and CDR2 YYREEE (reference sequence). The authors distributed each subset's genomic DNA evenly over several immunoSEQ plates. Sequencing used immunoSEQ multiplex PCR; TCRdb keeps in-frame clones, though not all of them. Among some 2,100,000 clones listed, approximately 96% were seen once. This sequence joins TRBV5-4 and TRBJ2-3; the match to TRBD2 covers 9 bases. The sample was naive CD4+ T cells sorted from blood. As to subset: CD45RA+ positively selected. The TCR comes from a man younger than 35 in good health. For the CDR3, the DNA is TGTGCCAGCAGCTTGGGACTAGCGGCGGGCACAGATACGCAGTATTTT. Its protein product is CASSLGLAAGTDTQYF.